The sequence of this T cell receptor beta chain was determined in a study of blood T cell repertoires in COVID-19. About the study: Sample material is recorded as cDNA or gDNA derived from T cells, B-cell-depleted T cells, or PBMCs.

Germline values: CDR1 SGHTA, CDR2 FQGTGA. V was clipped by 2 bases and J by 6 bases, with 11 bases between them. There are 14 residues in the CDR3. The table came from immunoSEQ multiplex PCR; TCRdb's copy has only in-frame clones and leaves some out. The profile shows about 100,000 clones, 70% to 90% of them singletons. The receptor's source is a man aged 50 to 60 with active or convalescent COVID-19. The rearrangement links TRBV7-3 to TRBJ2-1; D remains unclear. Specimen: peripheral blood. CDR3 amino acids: CASSLGSASNEQFF. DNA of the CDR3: TGTGCCAGCAGCTTAGGGTCTGCTAGCAATGAGCAGTTCTTC.